The 2 T cell receptor beta chains below were found in one sample sequenced in a study of shared clonotypes between healthy human individuals. Repertoires were generated with immunoSEQ multiplex PCR, while TCRdb's copy carries only in-frame clones and drops some. The sample lists around 600,000 clones; about 97% were seen once. Source material: naive CD4+ T cells sorted from blood. Subset meaning: CD45RA+ positively selected. Receptors were obtained from a woman in her twenties or thirties in good health.

The chain has TRBV7-2 and TRBJ1-3; D unresolved. Germline V gene lookup returns CDR1 SGHTA and CDR2 FQGNSA. This CDR3 is built from 15 residues. V lost 3 bases and J 4 bases, leaving 13 bases between the germline ends. CDR3 region: CASSFGAVSGNTIYF. CDR3 coding DNA: TGTGCCAGCAGCTTCGGCGCGGTGTCCGGAAACACCATATATTTT.

Comment on this clone: The junction shows a germline mismatch at one end, possibly a read error. V is TRBV7-7 and J is TRBJ2-1, with TRBD2 matching 10 bases. This CDR3 is built from 17 residues. Germline lookup yields CDR1 SSHAT and CDR2 FNYEAQ (reference sequence). The DNA of the CDR3 is TGTACCAGCAGTCCCGCCGGGAGCGGGAGGGCCGGAAATGAGCAGTTCTTC. The encoded protein is CTSSPAGSGRAGNEQFF.